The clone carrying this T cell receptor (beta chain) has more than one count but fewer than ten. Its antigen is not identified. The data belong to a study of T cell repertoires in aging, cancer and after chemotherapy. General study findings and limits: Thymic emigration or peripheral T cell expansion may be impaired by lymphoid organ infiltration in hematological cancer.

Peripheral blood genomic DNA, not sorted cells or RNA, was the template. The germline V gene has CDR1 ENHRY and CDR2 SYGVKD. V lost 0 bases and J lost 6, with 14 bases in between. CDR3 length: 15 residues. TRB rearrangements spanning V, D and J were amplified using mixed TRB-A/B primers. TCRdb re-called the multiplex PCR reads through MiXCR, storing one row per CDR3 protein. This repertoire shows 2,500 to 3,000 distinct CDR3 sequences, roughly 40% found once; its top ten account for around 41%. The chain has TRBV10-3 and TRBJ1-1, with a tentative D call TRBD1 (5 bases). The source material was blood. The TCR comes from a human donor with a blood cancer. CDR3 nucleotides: TGTGCCATCAGTGAGTCGCGGGGCTCGGTCCCTGAAGCTTTCTTT. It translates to CAISESRGSVPEAFF.